These T cell receptor beta chains were read from a single sample in a study of cytomegalovirus exposure and HLA in healthy donors. Some clones are missing from TCRdb's copy, which holds only in-frame ones; the method was immunoSEQ multiplex PCR. The profile shows approximately 150,000 clones, around four fifths of them singletons. What was sequenced was PBMCs. Receptors originate from a woman in her forties or fifties in good health and CMV-seronegative. Each CDR3 is given with its conserved first and last residue. The order of the fields is clone size, J gene, D gene, V gene, CDR3 protein, CDR3 DNA. The D gene is left open where the match is weak. Size is omitted from some rows. Given values are once, few, many or a class for expanded clones.

size: -
J: TRBJ2-7
D: TRBD1
V: TRBV29-1
CDR3: CSVARGREQYF
DNA: TGCAGCGTTGCTAGGGGGCGCGAGCAGTACTTC

size: once
J: TRBJ2-1
D: TRBD1
V: TRBV7-3
CDR3: CASSLGQGVGNEQFF
DNA: TGTGCCAGCAGCTTGGGACAGGGAGTAGGAAATGAGCAGTTCTTC

size: -
J: TRBJ1-2
D: TRBD1
V: TRBV12-5
CDR3: CASGDRGYYGYTF
DNA: TGTGCTAGTGGGGACAGGGGATACTATGGCTACACCTTC

size: -
J: TRBJ2-6
D: -
V: TRBV28
CDR3: CASTGAGGANVLTF
DNA: TGTGCCAGCACAGGGGCGGGCGGGGCCAACGTCCTGACTTTC

size: -
J: TRBJ2-2
D: TRBD1
V: TRBV9
CDR3: CASSVGSQGQRTGELFF
DNA: TGTGCCAGCAGCGTAGGCTCACAGGGGCAGAGGACCGGGGAGCTGTTTTTT

size: -
J: TRBJ2-1
D: -
V: TRBV7-9
CDR3: CASSLWGQAGRINNEQFF
DNA: TGTGCCAGCAGCTTGTGGGGACAAGCGGGACGAATTAACAATGAGCAGTTCTTC

size: -
J: TRBJ2-7
D: TRBD1
V: TRBV5-8
CDR3: CASSRMGQPYYEQYF
DNA: TGTGCCAGCAGCCGTATGGGACAGCCGTACTACGAGCAGTACTTC

size: -
J: TRBJ1-1
D: TRBD1
V: TRBV28
CDR3: CASSTDRGNTEAFF
DNA: TGTGCCAGCAGTACGGACAGGGGAAACACTGAAGCTTTCTTT

size: -
J: TRBJ2-1
D: -
V: TRBV15
CDR3: CATSRDGGRPSSYNEQFF
DNA: TGTGCCACCAGCAGAGATGGGGGCAGGCCGAGCTCCTACAATGAGCAGTTCTTC

size: once
J: TRBJ2-7
D: -
V: TRBV19
CDR3: CASSRKRTDSYEQYF
DNA: TGTGCCAGTAGTCGAAAACGGACAGATTCCTACGAGCAGTACTTC

size: few
J: TRBJ1-2
D: TRBD1
V: TRBV27
CDR3: CASSPPPDRAEGYTF
DNA: TGTGCCAGCAGTCCCCCCCCCGACAGGGCGGAGGGCTACACCTTC

size: few
J: TRBJ1-3
D: -
V: TRBV6-5
CDR3: CATVPVFSGNTIYF
DNA: TGTGCTACGGTCCCCGTATTCTCTGGAAACACCATATATTTT

size: -
J: TRBJ1-2
D: -
V: TRBV14
CDR3: CASSQSGYGYTF
DNA: TGTGCCAGCAGCCAATCGGGGTATGGCTACACCTTC

size: -
J: TRBJ2-3
D: -
V: TRBV6-1
CDR3: CASSGLRDITTDTQYF
DNA: TGTGCCAGCAGTGGACTCCGGGACATTACCACAGATACGCAGTATTTT

size: -
J: TRBJ2-7
D: -
V: TRBV5-6
CDR3: CASSRGLGSSYEQYF
DNA: TGTGCCAGCAGCCGAGGGCTGGGGAGCTCCTACGAGCAGTACTTC

size: once
J: TRBJ1-2
D: -
V: TRBV6-5
CDR3: CASVGAYYGYTF
DNA: TGTGCCAGCGTTGGGGCTTACTATGGCTACACCTTC

size: -
J: TRBJ2-7
D: TRBD1
V: TRBV28
CDR3: CASSPGTVYYEQYF
DNA: TGTGCCAGCAGCCCCGGGACAGTTTACTACGAGCAGTACTTC

size: -
J: TRBJ2-1
D: TRBD2
V: TRBV27
CDR3: CASSLSGSGRVLGDEQFF
DNA: TGTGCCAGCAGTTTATCGGGGAGCGGGAGGGTTTTGGGCGATGAGCAGTTCTTC

size: -
J: TRBJ1-2
D: -
V: TRBV4-2
CDR3: CASSQELHYGYTF
DNA: TGTGCCAGCAGCCAGGAACTACACTATGGCTACACCTTC

size: once
J: TRBJ2-5
D: -
V: TRBV7-9
CDR3: CASSLQFETQYF
DNA: TGTGCCAGCAGCTTACAGTTCGAGACCCAGTACTTC

size: -
J: TRBJ2-7
D: TRBD1
V: TRBV28
CDR3: CASNPPGQGAWEQYF
DNA: TGTGCCAGCAACCCACCGGGACAGGGGGCGTGGGAGCAGTACTTC

size: -
J: TRBJ2-3
D: TRBD1
V: TRBV5-1
CDR3: CASSLGQGVDTQYF
DNA: TGCGCCAGCAGCTTGGGACAGGGGGTAGATACGCAGTATTTT

size: -
J: TRBJ2-4
D: -
V: TRBV7-2
CDR3: CASSLARSLRIPPPLAKNIQYF
DNA: TGTGCCAGCAGCTTAGCGCGCTCCCTGCGGATCCCGCCACCTCTAGCCAAAAACATTCAGTACTTC

size: few
J: TRBJ2-7
D: TRBD2
V: TRBV7-2
CDR3: CASSLQRGSSYEQYF
DNA: TGTGCCAGCAGCCTTCAGCGGGGGAGCTCCTACGAGCAGTACTTC

size: -
J: TRBJ1-2
D: -
V: TRBV28
CDR3: CASSSVANYGYTF
DNA: TGTGCCAGCAGTTCGGTAGCTAACTATGGCTACACCTTC

size: -
J: TRBJ2-1
D: TRBD1
V: TRBV5-1
CDR3: CASSLGGTGQGQNEQFF
DNA: TGCGCCAGCAGCTTGGGAGGCACTGGACAGGGACAAAATGAGCAGTTCTTC

size: -
J: TRBJ2-7
D: TRBD1
V: TRBV19
CDR3: CASSTSYTGQGKSYEQYF
DNA: TGTGCCAGTAGTACTAGCTATACGGGACAGGGGAAGAGTTACGAGCAGTACTTC

size: -
J: TRBJ1-1
D: -
V: TRBV30
CDR3: CAWRWGGVNTEAFF
DNA: TGTGCCTGGAGATGGGGAGGAGTGAACACTGAAGCTTTCTTT

size: -
J: TRBJ2-5
D: -
V: TRBV7-3
CDR3: CASSLIALETQYF
DNA: TGTGCCAGCAGCTTAATCGCGTTGGAGACCCAGTACTTC

size: -
J: TRBJ1-5
D: -
V: TRBV7-6
CDR3: CASSLEGWDQPQHF
DNA: TGTGCCAGCAGCTTAGAGGGGTGGGATCAGCCCCAGCATTTT

size: -
J: TRBJ2-7
D: -
V: TRBV19
CDR3: CASSITANYEQYF
DNA: TGTGCCAGTAGTATAACAGCCAATTACGAGCAGTACTTC

size: -
J: TRBJ1-6
D: -
V: TRBV19
CDR3: CASNPGGSSYNSPLHF
DNA: TGTGCCAGTAACCCTGGTGGGAGCTCCTATAATTCACCCCTCCACTTT

size: -
J: TRBJ2-2
D: TRBD2
V: TRBV27
CDR3: CASSLHLGRVANTGELFF
DNA: TGTGCCAGCAGTTTACATTTAGGGAGGGTCGCGAACACCGGGGAGCTGTTTTTT

size: -
J: TRBJ1-4
D: -
V: TRBV7-2
CDR3: CASSPRGEKLFF
DNA: TGTGCCAGCAGCCCTCGGGGTGAAAAACTGTTTTTT

size: -
J: TRBJ1-6
D: -
V: TRBV9
CDR3: CASSSEGGVGSPLHF
DNA: TGTGCCAGCAGCTCGGAGGGAGGGGTGGGTTCACCCCTCCACTTT

size: -
J: TRBJ1-2
D: -
V: TRBV7-3
CDR3: CASSLGTSGGYTF
DNA: TGTGCCAGCAGCTTAGGGACATCCGGTGGCTACACCTTC

size: -
J: TRBJ2-3
D: TRBD2
V: TRBV7-3
CDR3: CASSYIAGSSDTQYF
DNA: TGTGCCAGCAGCTACATAGCGGGTTCTTCAGATACGCAGTATTTT

size: -
J: TRBJ2-1
D: -
V: TRBV11-2
CDR3: CASSRGVAVYNEQFF
DNA: TGTGCCAGCAGCCGAGGAGTAGCGGTCTACAATGAGCAGTTCTTC

size: -
J: TRBJ2-7
D: TRBD2
V: TRBV10-3
CDR3: CAIRSSGSIQKSSYEQYF
DNA: TGTGCCATCAGATCTAGCGGGAGTATACAGAAGAGCTCCTACGAGCAGTACTTC

size: -
J: TRBJ2-1
D: TRBD2
V: TRBV5-1
CDR3: CASSPGVAGGTEQFF
DNA: TGCGCCAGCAGCCCCGGGGTAGCGGGAGGTACAGAGCAGTTCTTC

size: -
J: TRBJ2-1
D: TRBD1
V: TRBV5-4
CDR3: CASMRQGVYEQFF
DNA: TGTGCCAGCATGCGACAGGGGGTATATGAGCAGTTCTTC

size: -
J: TRBJ2-7
D: TRBD2
V: TRBV9
CDR3: CASSPRLAGGLFYEQYF
DNA: TGTGCCAGCAGCCCTAGGTTGGCGGGAGGGCTCTTCTACGAGCAGTACTTC

size: -
J: TRBJ2-7
D: -
V: TRBV7-2
CDR3: CASSPGQPWGEQYF
DNA: TGTGCCAGCAGCCCCGGACAGCCGTGGGGCGAGCAGTACTTC

size: -
J: TRBJ2-1
D: TRBD2
V: TRBV4-3
CDR3: CASSQAGGGAMYNEQFF
DNA: TGCGCCAGCAGCCAAGCTGGCGGGGGGGCTATGTACAATGAGCAGTTCTTC

size: -
J: TRBJ2-6
D: TRBD2
V: TRBV18
CDR3: CASSPAAGVNSGANVLTF
DNA: TGTGCCAGCTCACCCGCAGCGGGAGTGAACTCTGGGGCCAACGTCCTGACTTTC

size: once
J: TRBJ2-7
D: -
V: TRBV28
CDR3: CASSLFTYEQYF
DNA: TGTGCCAGCAGTTTGTTCACCTACGAGCAGTACTTC

size: -
J: TRBJ2-5
D: TRBD1
V: TRBV4-2
CDR3: CASSQDLDRARETQYF
DNA: TGTGCCAGCAGCCAAGACCTGGACAGGGCTCGGGAGACCCAGTACTTC

size: -
J: TRBJ2-5
D: -
V: TRBV7-9
CDR3: CASSLSGGLETQYF
DNA: TGTGCCAGCAGCTTAAGCGGCGGGCTCGAGACCCAGTACTTC

size: -
J: TRBJ2-7
D: -
V: TRBV27
CDR3: CASSSSTGQYF
DNA: TGTGCCAGCAGTAGTAGTACGGGGCAGTACTTC